These 2 T cell receptor beta chains originate from one sample sequenced in a study of blood T cell repertoires in COVID-19. Assay used: immunoSEQ multiplex PCR; TCRdb lists only in-frame clones, some missing. Counted here are 140,000 to 150,000 clones, 85% to 90% occurring once; the ten biggest clones make up 13%. The source material was peripheral blood. These receptor sequences come from a man younger than 35 with COVID-19, enrolled during active disease.

The chain employs TRBV6-2 or TRBV6-3 and TRBJ1-5; no clear D gene. The V and J ends lost 1 base and 4 bases respectively, with 11 bases between them. The CDR3 has 15 residues. Germline assignment: CDR1 MNHEY and CDR2 SVGEGT. CDR3 DNA sequence: TGTGCCAGCAGTTACTTGGAGATTCGGAATCAGCCCCAGCATTTT. Its translation is CASSYLEIRNQPQHF.

This clone was detected once. This rearrangement joins TRBV21-1 to TRBJ2-2; TRBD2 reflects the table's D call only, with no check against the DNA. TRBV21-1 is deemed a pseudogene. The CDR3 runs 19 residues. For the CDR3, the DNA is TGTGCCAGCAGCAGACTTACGACGCACCACCAAGCGGACACCGGGGAGCTGTTTTTT. Translated: CASSRLTTHHQADTGELFF.